This T cell receptor (beta chain) was captured in a study of CD8+CD57+ T cells in acquired aplastic anemia. Study-wide context: Sorted cells (CD4+ and CD8+) yielded DNA amounts that averaged approximately 3.2 ug. Healthy donor CD4+ cell samples had a mean of roughly 9.8 million reads.

Notes on the study in general: Between the patient and control groups, CD8+ Simpson's diversity did not differ significantly. Patients and controls were found to share about 31 CD8+ CDR3 sequences.

Many counts were recorded for this clonotype. Its antigen is as yet unknown. The J segment lost 6 bases and the V segment lost 9 bases, leaving 8 bases of the junction unmatched. The CDR3 extends over 14 amino acids. Germline lookup yields CDR1 KGHDR and CDR2 SFDVKD. Genomic DNA, serving as template, underwent TCR beta VDJ and CDR3 profiling. TCRdb independently ran MiXCR on the reads; one entry per CDR3 protein. Of around 150,000 distinct CDR3 sequences in the sample, approximately 41% are singletons; the top ten hold less than 8.5%. The TCR originated in a human donor in good health, serving as a control. Sequencing was carried out using sorted CD4+, CD8+, or CD8+CD57+ T cells (not recorded which) from PBMCs. The rearrangement uses TRBV24-1 and TRBJ2-3; 10 bases align to TRBD1. This CDR3 reads CATRPGTGADTQYF. In DNA, the CDR3 is TGTGCCACCCGACCGGGGACAGGGGCCGATACGCAGTATTTT.